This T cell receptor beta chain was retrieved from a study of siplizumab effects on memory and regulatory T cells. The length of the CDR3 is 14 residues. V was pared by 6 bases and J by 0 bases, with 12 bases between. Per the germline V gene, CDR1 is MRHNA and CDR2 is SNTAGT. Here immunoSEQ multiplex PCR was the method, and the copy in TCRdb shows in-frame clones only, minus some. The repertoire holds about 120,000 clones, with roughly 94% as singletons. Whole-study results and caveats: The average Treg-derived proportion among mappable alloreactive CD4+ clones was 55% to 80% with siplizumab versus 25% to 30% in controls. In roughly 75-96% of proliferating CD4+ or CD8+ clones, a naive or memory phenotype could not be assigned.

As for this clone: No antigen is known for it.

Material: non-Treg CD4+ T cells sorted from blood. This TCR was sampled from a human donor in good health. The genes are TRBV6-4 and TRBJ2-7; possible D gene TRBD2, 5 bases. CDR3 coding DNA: TGTGCCAGCAGCTCGGACTGGAGCTCCTACGAGCAGTACTTC. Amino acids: CASSSDWSSYEQYF.